The clone carrying this TCR beta chain was detected many times. The antigen remains undetermined. The entry originates in a study of T cells in Graves' hyperthyroidism and ophthalmopathy. Study outcomes and limitations: A 13 V-J signature model discriminated ophthalmopathy versus stable hyperthyroidism.

RNA transcripts provided the source from which TCR beta CDR3 regions were amplified. A first-round RT-PCR of the TCR CDR3 used the HTBI primer set. Using its own MiXCR run on the multiplex PCR reads, TCRdb lists one record per CDR3 protein. Altogether hundreds of thousands of distinct CDR3 sequences are present, roughly 15% being singletons, with the ten largest covering about 13%. The germline gives CDR1 LGHNA, CDR2 YNFKEQ. The CDR3 is made up of 17 amino acids. V gave up 2 bases and J gave up 3 bases, with 19 bases separating them. The chain employs TRBV4-2 and TRBJ2-5; TRBD1 is a possible D gene (5 bases). Sequencing was carried out using blood. The origin of this receptor is a man aged 18 to 35 with Graves' ophthalmopathy. The CDR3 coding sequence is TGTGCCAGCAGCCAAAAGGGTCTAGGGGCGACAAAAGAGACCCAGTACTTC. Amino acids: CASSQKGLGATKETQYF.